This T cell receptor beta chain was sequenced for a study of blood T cell repertoires in COVID-19. Background on the study: Italy, Spain and the United States were the sources of the convalescent and acute COVID-19 samples.

Profiled with immunoSEQ multiplex PCR; TCRdb holds only in-frame clones, not every one. The sample carries tens of thousands of clones, around nine tenths recorded once. This clone was seen only a few times. This clonotype was sampled from a man aged 65 to 85 with active or convalescent COVID-19. The specimen sequenced was peripheral blood.

This chain's CDR3 is CASSFGGGQGDYGYTF. CDR3 bases: TGTGCCAGCAGCTTTGGGGGCGGACAGGGAGACTATGGCTACACCTTC. The V and J genes are TRBV5-4 and TRBJ1-2; TRBD1 matches at 8 bases. Unmatched junction bases numbered 9, after V lost 2 bases and J lost 3 bases. The germline gives CDR1 SGHNT, CDR2 YYREEE (reference sequence). The CDR3 sequence is 16 residues long.